A selection of T cell receptor beta chains follows, all from one sample in a study of CD8 T cells in Susac syndrome. TCRdb recomputed calls from the immunoSEQ multiplex PCR reads with MiXCR, one row per CDR3 protein. Among around 200,000 distinct CDR3 sequences listed, roughly 94% were seen once. Sequences were obtained from CD4+ T cells from PBMCs. Receptors were obtained from a human donor with Susac syndrome. The conserved cysteine and the conserved F or W are not part of the CDR3 here. A D gene is named only where the DNA matches it firmly.

d_call v_call cdr3_aa
TRBD2 TRBV12-3/TRBV12-4 ASSSEGPFAGGFPDTQY
. TRBV11-2 ASSRGAGTDTQY
. TRBV18 ASSLRATEETQY
. TRBV20-1 SAHRGFNSPLH
. TRBV2 AMGGGRTDTQY
TRBD2 TRBV9 ASSVSSGVNTGELF
. TRBV7-8 ASSYPTDAEAF
. TRBV20-1 SANGIRTDTQY
. TRBV6-5 ASSTRFQETQY
TRBD2 TRBV10-3 AISEGLAGVYEQY
. TRBV28 ASRWYRGYSNQPQH
TRBD2 TRBV14 ASSQFPLAAGELF
TRBD2 TRBV29-1 SVRDSGGGSYNEQF
TRBD2 TRBV15 ATSRGTGGITGELF
TRBD2 TRBV28 ASSPYRTSGRGSYNEQF
TRBD1 TRBV12-3/TRBV12-4 ASTFRDRGTDTQY
TRBD2 TRBV15 ATSTGLAGVADTQY
TRBD1 TRBV7-8 ASSEMDRSLSYEQY
TRBD1 TRBV30 AWIRQGSGYT
TRBD1 TRBV30 AWTDRGLFWTEAF
. TRBV4-3 ASSPFRVSEAF
. TRBV25-1 ASSEGRWGTNEKLF
. TRBV28 ASSPVFAEKLF
. TRBV6-6 ASSSIRRGFYGYT
TRBD2 TRBV9 ASSVEKWAGVGTDTQY
TRBD1 TRBV14 ASSRAGGRTEAF
. TRBV4-3 ASSQRPETYYGYT
. TRBV12-3/TRBV12-4 ASSLTGAAF
TRBD1 TRBV7-2 ASSQTGDEHC
TRBD1 TRBV11-2 ASLPGQGFPVPDTQY
. TRBV29-1 SVERGGYEQY
. TRBV12-3/TRBV12-4 ASSSRRMVGNLEAF
. TRBV12-3/TRBV12-4 ASSLTLGTNEQF
TRBD1 TRBV14 ASSPLVWDRSYEQY
. TRBV20-1 SASQETSTDTQY
. TRBV2 ASSARRAGMNTGELF
. TRBV6-6 ASSSIQGNTEAF
TRBD2 TRBV19 ASSFRLAGAYGANVLT
TRBD1 TRBV12-3/TRBV12-4 ASRGTGPITTGELF
. TRBV18 ASSPRGTGAF
TRBD1 TRBV7-2 ASRPGQGYGYT
. TRBV3-1 ASSQDLRLETQY
TRBD2 TRBV24-1 ATRSGPRGDNEQF
. TRBV6-2/TRBV6-3 ASSYSRRDPDEAF
TRBD1 TRBV20-1 SALTGGRGPQKF
. TRBV4-3 ASSQVQGSLGAQH
. TRBV9 ASSVVQVGTEAF
. TRBV5-1 ASSLVLDATEAF
. TRBV19 ASSIDSPAEQY
. TRBV12-3/TRBV12-4 ASSPFTKLTYGYT
TRBD2 TRBV12-3/TRBV12-4 ASSFGLDNEQF
TRBD1 TRBV5-1 ASSLGQGEDEQY
TRBD1 TRBV9 ASSLTGTGSSYT
. TRBV28 ASTAGSYEQY
TRBD1 TRBV20-1 SARNRGISNQPQH
TRBD1 TRBV10-3 AISRDRLNTIY
. TRBV5-1 ASSLVSGAANTGELF
TRBD1 TRBV5-6 ASSLSWTGDYGYT
. TRBV6-1 ASSEAGSFNQPQH